These 15 T cell receptor beta chains originate from one sample sequenced in a study of molecular identifiers for immune sequencing clone quantification. Each CDR3 protein is one row after TCRdb ran MiXCR on the PCR reads. Among about 640,000 distinct CDR3 sequences listed, 15% to 20% were seen once. Sequenced sample: naive CD8+ T cells from blood, with Jurkat cell RNA spiked in. Subset reported: FACS-sorted CD8+CD4-CCR7+CD45RA+ naive T cells. The receptors shown here come from a human donor in good health. Some libraries in this study had Jurkat cell RNA spiked in.

A note on this clonotype: Since a much larger clone is just one base distant, this may be a read error. This chain uses TRBV7-6 with TRBJ2-2; weak D call: TRBD1 (6 bases). The germline CDR1 and CDR2 sequences are SGHVS and FNYEAQ. There are 17 residues in the CDR3. CDR3 bases: TGTGCCAGCAGCTCTCCCCCGGGTTGGGACAACACCGGGGAGCTGGTTTTT. Translation: CASSSPPGWDNTGELVF. Complete variable domain (other parts from reference TRBV7-6 and TRBJ2-2): GAGVSQSPRYKVTKRGQDVALRCDPISGHVSLYWYRQALGQGPEFLTYFNYEAQQDKSGLPNDRFSAERPEGSISTLTIQRTEQRDSAMYRCASSSPPGWDNTGELVFGEGSRLTVL.

A word on this clonotype: A much larger clone lies a single base off, so this may be a read error. The J gene is TRBJ1-1, the V gene TRBV27; the D is unclear. The CDR3 runs to 13 residues. Looked up from germline, CDR1 is MNHEY and CDR2 is SMNVEV (reference sequence). The CDR3 reads CASSIFENTGAFF. In nucleotides, the CDR3 is TGTGCCAGCAGTATCTTTGAGAACACTGGAGCTTTCTTT.

About this clonotype: A much larger clone differs from this one at a single base, so this may be a read error. The chain employs TRBV7-2 and TRBJ2-5; D perhaps matches TRBD2 (5 bases). This CDR3 comprises 15 residues. Germline loops: CDR1 SGHTA, CDR2 FQGNSA. The CDR3 loop reads CASSALVRVGETHYF. In nucleotides, the CDR3 is TGTGCCAGCAGCGCCCTGGTGAGGGTTGGAGAGACCCATTACTTC.

This clonotype was observed many times. The chain employs TRBV7-2 and TRBJ1-4; D is unclear. The CDR3 totals 11 residues. V was clipped by 3 bases and J by 10 bases, with 6 bases between them. Germline V CDR1 and CDR2: SGHTA, FQGNSA. CDR3 protein: CASSFGGKLFF. The CDR3 region has the DNA TGTGCCAGCAGCTTTGGTGGAAAACTGTTTTTT.

This clonotype was observed at least ten times. The chain joins TRBV7-9 to TRBJ1-6; 7 bases are a match to TRBD1. V shed 5 bases and J 10 bases; nucleotides not matched to a gene: 14. Germline CDR1 SEHNR, CDR2 FQNEAQ (reference sequence). This CDR3 region has 16 residues. The chain's CDR3 is CASSAAYGQADSPLHF. CDR3 bases: TGTGCCAGCAGCGCTGCTTACGGACAGGCAGACTCACCCCTCCACTTT.

This clonotype has at least ten counts. The genes are TRBV30 and TRBJ2-7; D tentatively reads TRBD1 or TRBD2 (5 bases each). The CDR3 is 14 amino acids. From germline, CDR1 is GTSNPN and CDR2 SVGIG (reference sequence). V was clipped by 3 bases and J by 0 bases, with 12 bases between them. For the CDR3, the DNA is TGTGCCTGGAGGTTGGGACCAAGCTCCTACGAGCAGTACTTC. Its translation is CAWRLGPSSYEQYF.

In its sample, this clonotype was seen a few times. The chain couples TRBV4-1 to TRBJ2-1; TRBD2 aligns across 7 bases. The CDR3 totals 16 residues. The germline V gene has CDR1 MGHRA and CDR2 YSYEKL. V shed 3 bases and J 4 bases; nucleotides not matched to a gene: 9. The CDR3 coding sequence is TGCGCCAGCAGCCACGAACCGGGACTACCGTACAATGAGCAGTTCTTC. It is translated as CASSHEPGLPYNEQFF.

This clonotype appeared a few times. J is TRBJ1-1 and V is TRBV12-3 or TRBV12-4; D ambiguous. CDR3 length equals 13 residues. V was pared by 6 bases and J by 10 bases, with 18 bases between. CDR3 DNA: TGTGCCAGCAGCCCGTACAGTCGCGAGTCAGCTTTCTTT. This encodes CASSPYSRESAFF.

As regards this clonotype: This may arise from a read error, as a much more abundant clone is one base away. This chain uses TRBV12-3 or TRBV12-4 with TRBJ2-1; D is possibly TRBD1 or TRBD2 (5 bases each). Trimming left V 4 bases short and J 7 bases short, with 20 bases between. The CDR3 is made up of 16 amino acids. The CDR3 DNA reads as TGTGCCAGCAGTTCCCGTGGCGAGGCAGAGGGGAATGAGCAGTTCTTC. Translation gives CASSSRGEAEGNEQFF.

This clonotype occurred a few times. The chain joins TRBV19 to TRBJ2-7; TRBD2 matches 9 bases. The germline V gene encodes CDR1 LNHDA and CDR2 SQIVND (reference sequence). This CDR3 is built from 15 residues. V shed 7 bases, J shed 2 bases, and the junction held 9 bases outside the gene matches. The CDR3 DNA follows: TGTGCCAGTACCGAGACTAGCGGTTCCACCTACGAGCAGTACTTC. It codes for CASTETSGSTYEQYF.

Many counts were recorded for this clonotype. The CDR3 protein is CASSPGHSSYEQYF. As DNA, the CDR3 is TGTGCCAGCAGCCCCGGACATAGCTCCTACGAGCAGTACTTC. The rearrangement links TRBV13 to TRBJ2-7; perhaps TRBD1 as D (5 bases). The CDR3 is 14 residues long. Trimming cost V 5 bases and J 0 bases, with 11 bases left between them. CDR1 PRHDT and CDR2 FYEKMQ come from the germline V gene (reference sequence).

This chain links TRBV12-5 with TRBJ2-2; no clear D. This CDR3 comprises 11 residues. Germline CDR1 reads LGHNT; CDR2 reads FRNRAP. V gave up 7 bases and J gave up 6 bases, with 6 bases separating them. CDR3 sequence: CASEGAGELFF. CDR3 in DNA: TGTGCTAGTGAGGGTGCCGGGGAGCTGTTTTTT.

To note about this clonotype: This may come from a read error, since a much larger clone is one base off. J is TRBJ2-3 and V is TRBV19; maybe TRBD1 (6 bases). Between the trimmed V and J ends, which lost 11 bases and 0 bases, there was a span of 12 bases. Germline CDR1 is LNHDA and CDR2 is SQIVND (reference sequence). The CDR3 runs 13 residues. The CDR3 here is CACAGVSTDTQYF. In nucleotides, the CDR3 is TGTGCCTGTGCAGGGGTTAGCACAGATACGCAGTATTTT. The entire variable domain, with the rest obtained from reference TRBV19 and TRBJ2-3, is as follows: DGGITQSPKYLFRKEGQNVTLSCEQNLNHDAMYWYRQDPGQGLRLIYYSQIVNDFQKGDIAEGYSVSREKKESFPLTVTSAQKNPTAFYLCACAGVSTDTQYFGPGTRLTVL.

About this clonotype: A read error may explain this, as a much larger clone is one base away. The rearrangement joins TRBV5-1 to TRBJ1-6; 7 bases align to TRBD1. Germline V gene sequence: CDR1 SGHRS, CDR2 YFSETQ. V trimming: 4 bases; J trimming: 0 bases; junction bases outside the gene matches: 13. This CDR3 has 19 amino acids. DNA for the CDR3: TGCGCCAGCAGCAACCGGGACAGATGCTCAAGCTCCTATAATTCACCCCTCCACTTT. Protein: CASSNRDRCSSSYNSPLHF.

This clonotype was counted a few times. The chain is built from TRBV9 and TRBJ2-5, with D possibly matching TRBD2 (6 bases). V lost 3 bases and J lost 5, with 17 bases in between. This CDR3 region has 15 residues. Looked up from germline, CDR1 is SGDLS and CDR2 is YYNGEE. The CDR3: CASSGGGNYVETQYF. The CDR3 DNA reads TGTGCCAGCAGCGGAGGAGGGAACTACGTGGAGACCCAGTACTTC.